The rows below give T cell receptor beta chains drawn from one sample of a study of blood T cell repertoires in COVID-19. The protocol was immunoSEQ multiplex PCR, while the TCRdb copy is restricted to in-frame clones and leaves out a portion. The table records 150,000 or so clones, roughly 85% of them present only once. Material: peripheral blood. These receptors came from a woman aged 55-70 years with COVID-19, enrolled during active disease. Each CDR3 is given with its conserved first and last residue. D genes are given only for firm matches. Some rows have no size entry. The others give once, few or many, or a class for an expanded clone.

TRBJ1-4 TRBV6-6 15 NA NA TGTGCCAGCAGTTATATCCGGGACAACAATGAAAAACTGTTTTTT CASSYIRDNNEKLFF
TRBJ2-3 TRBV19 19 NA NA TGTGCCAGTAGTATTACGGGTTCCCTTGGTGTTTTGGGCACAGATACGCAGTATTTT CASSITGSLGVLGTDTQYF
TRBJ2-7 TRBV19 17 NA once TGTGCCAGTAGTACAGAGTTGATGAACAGGGTCCCCTACGAGCAGTACTTC CASSTELMNRVPYEQYF
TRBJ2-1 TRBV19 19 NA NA TGTGCCAGTAGTATAGATACTGGGTTGGGCAGGGGCGGTGGCAATGAGCAGTTCTTC CASSIDTGLGRGGGNEQFF
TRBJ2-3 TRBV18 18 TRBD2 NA TGTGCCAGCTCACCCCGGGGCGGGGGGACTACTCCCGCAGATACGCAGTATTTT CASSPRGGGTTPADTQYF
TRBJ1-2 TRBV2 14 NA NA TGTGCCAGCAGTGATACAGTCATACGCTATGGCTACACCTTC CASSDTVIRYGYTF
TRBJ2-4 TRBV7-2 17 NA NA TGTGCCAGCAGCTTACTACCCCCAGGGGTCATGGTGAACATTCAGTACTTC CASSLLPPGVMVNIQYF
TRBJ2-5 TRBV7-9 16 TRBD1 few TGTGCCAGCAGACAACCGGGACAGGGAAATGGGGAGACCCAGTACTTC CASRQPGQGNGETQYF
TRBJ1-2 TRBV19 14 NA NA TGTGCCAGTAGTATAGAGGGAGTCCGGCGGGGCTACACCTTC CASSIEGVRRGYTF
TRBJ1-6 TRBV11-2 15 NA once TGTGCCAGCAGCTTATGGCAGGGGAGTAATTCACCCCTCCACTTT CASSLWQGSNSPLHF
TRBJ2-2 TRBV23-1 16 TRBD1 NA TGCGCCAGCAGTCAAGGGACAGGGAAATGTTCCGGGGAGCTGTTTTTT CASSQGTGKCSGELFF
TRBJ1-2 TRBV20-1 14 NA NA TGCAGTGCTAGTCTTCAAGGGGAAGGCTATGGCTACACCTTC CSASLQGEGYGYTF
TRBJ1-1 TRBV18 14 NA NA TGTGCCAGCTCACCTCGGACAGCGAACACTGAAGCTTTCTTT CASSPRTANTEAFF
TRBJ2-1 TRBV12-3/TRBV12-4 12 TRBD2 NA TGTGCCAGCAGGGGACTAGCGGGGGCCCAGTTCTTC CASRGLAGAQFF
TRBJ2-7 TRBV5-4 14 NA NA TGTGCCAGCAGCTTGGCAGGTACGCTCTACGAGCAGTACTTC CASSLAGTLYEQYF
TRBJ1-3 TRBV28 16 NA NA TGTGCCAGCAGTTTTGCTCGGGCAGGGGCTGGAAACACCATATATTTT CASSFARAGAGNTIYF
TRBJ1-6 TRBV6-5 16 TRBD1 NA TGTGCCAGCAGTTACCCTCCGGGACAGCGCAATTCACCCCTCCACTTT CASSYPPGQRNSPLHF
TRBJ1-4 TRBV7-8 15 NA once TGTGCCAGCAGCTTAGACTCCAGGGGATGGGAAAAACTGTTTTTT CASSLDSRGWEKLFF
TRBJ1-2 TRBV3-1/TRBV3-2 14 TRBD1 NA TGTGCCAGCAGCCAAACAGGGACAGCCTATGGCTACACCTTC CASSQTGTAYGYTF
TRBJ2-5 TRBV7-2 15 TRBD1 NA TGTGCCAGCAGCCCAAGGGACAGGGGGCGTGAGACCCAGTACTTC CASSPRDRGRETQYF
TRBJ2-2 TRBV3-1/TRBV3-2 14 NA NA TGTGCCAGCAGCCAAGCCCTCCGCACCGGGGAGCTGTTTTTT CASSQALRTGELFF
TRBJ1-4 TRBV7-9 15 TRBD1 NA TGTGCCAGCAGCCTCAACAGGGGGGCCAGTGAAAAACTGTTTTTT CASSLNRGASEKLFF
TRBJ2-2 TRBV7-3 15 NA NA TGTGCCAGCAGTCTCAACAGGGGACTGGCCGGGGAGCTGTTTTTT CASSLNRGLAGELFF
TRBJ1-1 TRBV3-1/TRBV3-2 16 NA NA TGTGCCAGCAGCGACGCCGTACTGAGACAGAACACTGAAGCTTTCTTT CASSDAVLRQNTEAFF
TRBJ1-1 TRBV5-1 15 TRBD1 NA TGCGCCAGCAGCCAGGTCGACAGGGGAGAAACTGAAGCTTTCTTT CASSQVDRGETEAFF
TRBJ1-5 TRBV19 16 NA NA TGTGCCAGTAGTTTTAGGGCCGGGAATAGCAATCAGCCCCAGCATTTT CASSFRAGNSNQPQHF
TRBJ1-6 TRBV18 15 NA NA TGTGCCAGCTCACCAGGGCAGTATTATAATTCACCCCTCCACTTT CASSPGQYYNSPLHF
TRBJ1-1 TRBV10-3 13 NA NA TGTGCCATCAGTAACACAGTTAACACTGAAGCTTTCTTT CAISNTVNTEAFF
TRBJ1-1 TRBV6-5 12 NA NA TGTGCCAGCAGTTATAGGAACACTGAAGCTTTCTTT CASSYRNTEAFF
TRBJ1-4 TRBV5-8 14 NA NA TGTGCCAGCAGCTTCCCCGGGAACAATGAAAAACTGTTTTTT CASSFPGNNEKLFF
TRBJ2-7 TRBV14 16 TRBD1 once TGTGCCAGCAGCCAACGGACAGGGGAATCCTCCTACGAGCAGTACTTC CASSQRTGESSYEQYF
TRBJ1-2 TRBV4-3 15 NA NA TGCGCCAGCAGCCAAGGGGTCAGGCAGGACTATGGCTACACCTTC CASSQGVRQDYGYTF
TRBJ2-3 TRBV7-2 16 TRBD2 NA TGTGCCAGCAGCTTACTGGCGGGGGGGCCCACAGATACGCAGTATTTT CASSLLAGGPTDTQYF
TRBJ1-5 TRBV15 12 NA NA TGTGCCACCAGCCGGACGGGGCAGCCCCAGCATTTT CATSRTGQPQHF
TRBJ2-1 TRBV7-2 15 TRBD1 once TGTGCCAGCAGCCTAGGACAGGGGAACTACAATGAGCAGTTCTTC CASSLGQGNYNEQFF
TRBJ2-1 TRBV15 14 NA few TGTGCCACCAGCAGAGATCCCCGAGACAATGAGCAGTTCTTC CATSRDPRDNEQFF
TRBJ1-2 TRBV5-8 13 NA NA TGTGCCAGCAGCCCTCAGGGCTGGAAAGGCTACACCTTC CASSPQGWKGYTF
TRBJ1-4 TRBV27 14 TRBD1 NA TGTGCCAGCAGTTTAAAGGGGGCGAAAGAAAAACTGTTTTTT CASSLKGAKEKLFF
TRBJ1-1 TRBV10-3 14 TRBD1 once TGTGCCATCAGGCCGGGACAGTCAACGACTGAAGCTTTCTTT CAIRPGQSTTEAFF
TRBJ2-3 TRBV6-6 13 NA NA TGTGCCAGCAGTTCTGACTTTTTCGATACGCAGTATTTT CASSSDFFDTQYF
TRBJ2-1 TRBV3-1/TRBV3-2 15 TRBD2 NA TGTGCCAGCAGCCAACTAGCGGGGGGGCCGAATGAGCAGTTCTTC CASSQLAGGPNEQFF
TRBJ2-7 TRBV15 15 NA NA TGTGCCACCAGCAGAGATCTACCAAGCTCCTACGAGCAGTACTTC CATSRDLPSSYEQYF
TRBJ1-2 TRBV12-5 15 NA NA TGTGCTAGTGGTTTGGACAGCGCAGGGGTCTATGGCTACACCTTC CASGLDSAGVYGYTF
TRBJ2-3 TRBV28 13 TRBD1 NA TGTGCCAGCAGATCCGGGACAGGGAATACGCAGTATTTT CASRSGTGNTQYF
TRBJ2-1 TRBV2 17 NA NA TGTGCCAGCAGCCCCAGGTCTGGCCCCAGCTCCTACAATGAGCAGTTCTTC CASSPRSGPSSYNEQFF
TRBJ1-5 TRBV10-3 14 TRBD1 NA TGTGCCAGCAGTGGACAGGGTGGTAATCAGCCCCAGCATTTT CASSGQGGNQPQHF
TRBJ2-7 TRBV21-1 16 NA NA TGTGCCAGCAGCAAAGACCTCGAAGAGAAGCTTTGCGAGCAGTACTTC CASSKDLEEKLCEQYF
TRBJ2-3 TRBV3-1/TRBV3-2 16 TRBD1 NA TGTGCCAGCAGCCACCTGACAGGGATCGACACAGATACGCAGTATTTT CASSHLTGIDTDTQYF
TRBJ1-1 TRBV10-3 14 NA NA TGTGCCATCAGTGTAGGGCAGGGGAGCACTGAAGCTTTCTTT CAISVGQGSTEAFF
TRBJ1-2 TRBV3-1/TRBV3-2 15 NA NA TGTGCCAGCAGCCAAGATTGGCAGGGCGGATATGGCTACACCTTC CASSQDWQGGYGYTF
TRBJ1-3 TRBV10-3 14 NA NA TGTGCCATCACTCAGGGGTCTACTGGAAACACCATATATTTT CAITQGSTGNTIYF
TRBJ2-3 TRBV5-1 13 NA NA TGCGCCAGCAGGGATCAGGGTACAGATACGCAGTATTTT CASRDQGTDTQYF
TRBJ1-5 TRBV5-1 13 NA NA TGCGCCAGCAGCTTCTCGGGCAATCAGCCCCAGCATTTT CASSFSGNQPQHF
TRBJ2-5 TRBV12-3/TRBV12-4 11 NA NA TGTGCCAGCAGTTACTACGGGACCCAGTACTTC CASSYYGTQYF
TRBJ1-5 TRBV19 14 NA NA TGTGCCAGTAGTACTCTAGGCCCGCTCGCGCCCCAGCATTTT CASSTLGPLAPQHF
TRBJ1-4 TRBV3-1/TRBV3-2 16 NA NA TGTGCCAGCAGCCACCGCCCCCAGGGCCAACATGAAAAACTGTTTTTT CASSHRPQGQHEKLFF
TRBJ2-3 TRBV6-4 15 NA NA TGTGCCAGCAGTGACGCGAACAGGGAAACAGATACGCAGTATTTT CASSDANRETDTQYF
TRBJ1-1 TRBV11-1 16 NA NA TGTGCCAGCAGCTTAGCGCCGTCAGGTGGTTTCACTGAAGCTTTCTTT CASSLAPSGGFTEAFF
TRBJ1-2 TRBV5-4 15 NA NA TGTGCCAGCAGCTTGGGGTTATCTGGAGACTATGGCTACACCTTC CASSLGLSGDYGYTF